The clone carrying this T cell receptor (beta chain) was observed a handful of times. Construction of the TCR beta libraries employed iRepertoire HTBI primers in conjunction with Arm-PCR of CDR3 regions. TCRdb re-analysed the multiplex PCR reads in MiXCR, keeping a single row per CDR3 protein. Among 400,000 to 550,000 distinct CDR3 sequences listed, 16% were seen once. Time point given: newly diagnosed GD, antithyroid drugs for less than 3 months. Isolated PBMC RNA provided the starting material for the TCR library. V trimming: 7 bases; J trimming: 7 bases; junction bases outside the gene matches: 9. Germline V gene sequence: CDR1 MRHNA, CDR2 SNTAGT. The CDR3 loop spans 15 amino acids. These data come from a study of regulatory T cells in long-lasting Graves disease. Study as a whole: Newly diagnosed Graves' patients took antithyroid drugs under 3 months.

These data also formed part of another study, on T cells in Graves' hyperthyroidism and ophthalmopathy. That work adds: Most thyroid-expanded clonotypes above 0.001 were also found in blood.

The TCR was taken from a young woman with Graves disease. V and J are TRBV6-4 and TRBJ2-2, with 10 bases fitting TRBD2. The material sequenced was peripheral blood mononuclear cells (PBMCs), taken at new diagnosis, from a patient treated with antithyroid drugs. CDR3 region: CASKLLAGDRGELFF. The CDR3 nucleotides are TGTGCCAGCAAGCTCCTAGCGGGAGACCGCGGGGAGCTGTTTTTT.